This T cell receptor beta chain was documented in a study of blood T cell repertoires in COVID-19. The overall study: Italy, Spain and the United States were the sources of the convalescent and acute COVID-19 samples.

This CDR3 contains 13 residues. Germline CDR1 SQVTM, CDR2 ANQGSEA. The V gene end was trimmed by 4 bases and the J gene end by 4 bases; junction bases not matched to a gene: 4. This table comes from immunoSEQ multiplex PCR, and its TCRdb copy is limited to in-frame clones, with some not included. The sample lists 200,000 to 300,000 clones, around 87% seen once, with about 5% in the top ten. This TCR was recovered from a woman in her sixties or seventies with COVID-19, enrolled during active disease. The chain employs TRBV29-1 and TRBJ2-7, with 10 bases identical to TRBD1. The source material was peripheral blood. CDR3 in amino acids: CSVVRTGGYEQYF. The CDR3 DNA reads as TGCAGCGTTGTTAGGACAGGGGGTTACGAGCAGTACTTC.